This T cell receptor beta chain was documented in a study of glioma-infiltrating T cells (dated by TCRdb to the mid-2010s). Some background on the complete study: Sequencing of TCR alpha- and beta-chain repertoires was performed on glioma tissue, on non-neoplastic brain tissue, and on matched peripheral blood mononuclear cells. Three low-grade glioma patients, 7 or 8 primary glioblastoma patients and three non-glioma patients contributing non-neoplastic brain tissue were included in the paired cohort. To measure divergence between tissue and blood T-cell populations, each tissue-infiltrating repertoire was compared with the peripheral blood repertoire of the same patient.

Ten or more counts support this clonotype. It lacks a known antigen. One base away there is no much larger clone; base qualities are not given. The iRepertoire nested amplicon-rescue multiplex PCR (arm-PCR) platform was used to amplify TCR alpha and beta CDR3 regions from RNA. One-step reverse transcription and amplification used about 95-400 ng of tissue mRNA or PBMC total RNA as input. Following bead purification, Illumina adapters were added by a secondary multiplex PCR, and libraries between 200 and 400 bp were gel-purified. Internal 6-nucleotide barcodes were carried by the libraries and were used for demultiplexing. Sequencing of the libraries was done on an Illumina MiSeq using 2x220 or 2x250 nucleotide paired-end reads. The authors processed their data as follows. Paired reads were merged with FLASH 1.2.11 and aligned to the GRCh37 human genome with BWA-MEM before extracting TRA and TRB reads. For V and J assignment, an IMGT-derived reference of cassette sequences and CDR3 motifs that included pseudogenes was used. Reads were translated in three frames, and productive CDR3s were defined as those with a C...FGXG motif and no stop codons. Clonotypes were defined as unique combinations of V-J cassette pair and CDR3 amino acid sequence. Reads were filtered by Hamming distance, with the threshold set by the sequence error rate of each sample in mapped regions. TCRdb reprocessing: public reads trimmed at Q25 with fastp, clones called with MiXCR, in-frame beta chains kept. Under each unique CDR3 protein, matching rows form one entry showing the most common genes and DNA. The V and J calls were not made by the authors but by TCRdb's processing. Recorded for this sample are about 210,000 distinct CDR3 sequences; approximately 30% of them occurred a single time. The top ten clones comprise 20% of the sample.

Taken from cysteine to phenylalanine, the CDR3 has 15 residues. Only CDR3 DNA is held: 45 bases, read in frame from base 1. Per the germline V gene (reference sequence), LNHDA is the CDR1 and SQIVND is the CDR2. V and J are trimmed by 6 bases and 0 bases, and the gene matches miss 6 bases of the junction. On the study overall, not on this receptor specifically: Very few CDR3 sequences were shared between tissue and blood, attributed to high CDR3 diversity and limited sampling. VJ-independent divergence between tissue and blood was below expectation in non-neoplastic patients but above expectation in all gliomas, especially low-grade gliomas. Group comparisons rested on small numbers: three non-neoplastic, three low-grade glioma and roughly eight glioblastoma patients.

In this chain, TRBV19 is recombined with TRBJ1-1, with TRBD1 matching 8 junction bases. Source material: glioma tissue, nonneoplastic brain tissue, or PBMCs (not recorded which). The clonotype comes from a human donor with low-grade glioma or glioblastoma, undergoing nonglioma brain surgery, or in good health (not recorded which). Read as DNA, the sequence is TGTGCCAGTAGATCGGACAGGGTCATGAACACTGAAGCTTTCTTT. It specifies CASRSDRVMNTEAFF.